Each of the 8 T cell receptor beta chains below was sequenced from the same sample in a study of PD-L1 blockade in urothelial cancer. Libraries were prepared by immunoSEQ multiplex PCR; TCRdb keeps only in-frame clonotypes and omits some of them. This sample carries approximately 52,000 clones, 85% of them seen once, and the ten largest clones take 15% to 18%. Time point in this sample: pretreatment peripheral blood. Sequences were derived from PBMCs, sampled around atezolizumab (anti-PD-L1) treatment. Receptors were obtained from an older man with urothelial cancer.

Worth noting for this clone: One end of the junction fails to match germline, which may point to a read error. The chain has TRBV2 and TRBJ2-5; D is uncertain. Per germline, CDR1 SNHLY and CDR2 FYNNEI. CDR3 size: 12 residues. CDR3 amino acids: CASGERSETQYF. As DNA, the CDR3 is TGTGCCAGCGGTGAGCGTTCAGAGACCCAGTACTTC.

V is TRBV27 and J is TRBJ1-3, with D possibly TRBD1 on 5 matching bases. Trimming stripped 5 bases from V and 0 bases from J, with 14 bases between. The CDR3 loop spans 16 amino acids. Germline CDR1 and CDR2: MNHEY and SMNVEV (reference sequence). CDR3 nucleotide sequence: TGTGCCAGCAGTCCCTGGACACCTAGCTCTGGAAACACCATATATTTT. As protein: CASSPWTPSSGNTIYF.

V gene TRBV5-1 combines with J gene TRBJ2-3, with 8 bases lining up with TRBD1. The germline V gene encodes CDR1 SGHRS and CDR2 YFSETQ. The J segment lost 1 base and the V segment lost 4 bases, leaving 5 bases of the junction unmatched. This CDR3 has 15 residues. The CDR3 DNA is TGCGCCAGCAGCAACGGACAGGGCCGCACAGATACGCAGTATTTT. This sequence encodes CASSNGQGRTDTQYF. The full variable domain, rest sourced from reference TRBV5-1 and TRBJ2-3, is KAGVTQTPRYLIKTRGQQVTLSCSPISGHRSVSWYQQTPGQGLQFLFEYFSETQRNKGNFPGRFSGRQFSNSRSEMNVSTLELGDSALYLCASSNGQGRTDTQYFGPGTRLTVL.

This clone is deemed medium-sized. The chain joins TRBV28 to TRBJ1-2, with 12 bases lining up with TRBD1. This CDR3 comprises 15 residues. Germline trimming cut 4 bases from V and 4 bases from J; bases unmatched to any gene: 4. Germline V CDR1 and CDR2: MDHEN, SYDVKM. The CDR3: CASSSGQGAAYGYTF. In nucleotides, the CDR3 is TGTGCCAGCAGTTCGGGACAGGGGGCGGCCTATGGCTACACCTTC.

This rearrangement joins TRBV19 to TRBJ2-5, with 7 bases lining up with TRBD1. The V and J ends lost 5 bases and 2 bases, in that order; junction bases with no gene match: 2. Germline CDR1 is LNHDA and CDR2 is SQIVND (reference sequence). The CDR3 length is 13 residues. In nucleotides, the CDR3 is TGTGCCAGTAGTTCACAGGGGCAAGAGACCCAGTACTTC. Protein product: CASSSQGQETQYF.

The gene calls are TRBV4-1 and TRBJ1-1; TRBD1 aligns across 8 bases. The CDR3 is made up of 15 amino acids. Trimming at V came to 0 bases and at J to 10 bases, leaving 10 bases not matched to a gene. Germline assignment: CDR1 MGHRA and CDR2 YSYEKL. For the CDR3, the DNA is TGCGCCAGCAGCCAAGATAGGGGCAGGGGGCTTGTAGCTTTCTTT. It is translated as CASSQDRGRGLVAFF.

CDR3 in DNA: TGCGCCAGTGGAACCGGGACAGGATACACTGAAGCTTTCTTT. Its translation: CASGTGTGYTEAFF. The chain joins TRBV5-1 to TRBJ1-1, with 8 bases fitting TRBD1. V shed 8 bases, J shed 3 bases, and the junction held 9 bases outside the gene matches. The germline V gene encodes CDR1 SGHRS and CDR2 YFSETQ. The CDR3 covers 14 residues.

The CDR3 reads CASSLRAPGQGTYGYTF. The CDR3 DNA is TGTGCCAGCAGCCTCCGAGCTCCGGGACAGGGGACCTATGGCTACACCTTC. J is TRBJ1-2 and V is TRBV14; 10 bases agree with TRBD1. The length of the CDR3 is 17 residues. J gave up 4 bases and V 4 bases, and 12 bases lay outside the gene matches. Germline V gene data show CDR1 as SGHDN and CDR2 as FVKESK.